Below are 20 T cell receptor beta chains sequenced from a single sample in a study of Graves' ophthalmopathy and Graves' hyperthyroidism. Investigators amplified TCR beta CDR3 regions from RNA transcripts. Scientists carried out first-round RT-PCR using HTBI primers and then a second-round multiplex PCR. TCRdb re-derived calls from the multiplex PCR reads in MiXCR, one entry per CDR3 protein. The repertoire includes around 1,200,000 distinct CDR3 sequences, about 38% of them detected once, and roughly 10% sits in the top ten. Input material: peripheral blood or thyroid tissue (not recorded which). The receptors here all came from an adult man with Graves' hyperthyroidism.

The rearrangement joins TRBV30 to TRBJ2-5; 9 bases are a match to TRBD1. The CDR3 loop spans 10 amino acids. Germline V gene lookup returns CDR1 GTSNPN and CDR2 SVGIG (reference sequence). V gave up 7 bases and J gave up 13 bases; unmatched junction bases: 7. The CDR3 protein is CASPGQGLYF. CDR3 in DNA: TGTGCCTCACCGGGACAGGGCCTGTACTTC.

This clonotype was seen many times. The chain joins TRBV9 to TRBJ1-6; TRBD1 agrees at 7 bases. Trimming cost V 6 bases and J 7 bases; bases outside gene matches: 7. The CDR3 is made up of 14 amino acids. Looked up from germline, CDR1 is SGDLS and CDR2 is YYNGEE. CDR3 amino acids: CASKATGLNSPLHF. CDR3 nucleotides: TGTGCCAGCAAGGCGACAGGGCTAAATTCACCCCTCCACTTT.

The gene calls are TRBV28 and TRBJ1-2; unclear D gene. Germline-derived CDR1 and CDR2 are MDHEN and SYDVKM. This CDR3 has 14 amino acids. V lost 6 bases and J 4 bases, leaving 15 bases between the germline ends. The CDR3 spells CASSQAHDIYGYTF. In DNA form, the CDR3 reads TGTGCCAGCAGCCAAGCACACGATATCTATGGCTACACCTTC.

The CDR3 sequence: CSARGDWNNEQFF. In DNA, the CDR3 is TGCAGTGCTAGGGGGGACTGGAACAATGAGCAGTTCTTC. The rearrangement joins TRBV20-1 to TRBJ2-7; D perhaps matches TRBD2 (6 bases). The J call may be wrong; the DNA end is better matched by TRBJ2-1. The CDR3 length is 13 residues. Germline CDR1 reads DFQATT; CDR2 reads SNEGSKA (reference sequence).

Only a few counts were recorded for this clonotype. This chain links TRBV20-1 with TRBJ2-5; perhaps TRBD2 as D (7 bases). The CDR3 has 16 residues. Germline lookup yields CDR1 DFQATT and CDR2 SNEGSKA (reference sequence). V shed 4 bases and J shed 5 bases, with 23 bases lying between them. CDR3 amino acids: CSAIPRGGDPRETQYF. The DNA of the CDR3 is TGCAGTGCTATCCCCCGAGGGGGGGATCCCCGGGAGACCCAGTACTTC.

The CDR3 spells CASKAASDTGELFF. The CDR3 DNA sequence: TGTGCCAGCAAGGCAGCTTCGGACACCGGGGAGCTGTTTTTT. The V gene is TRBV6-5, the J gene TRBJ2-2; no definite D call. Germline lookup yields CDR1 MNHEY and CDR2 SVGAGI. This CDR3 comprises 14 residues. V lost 7 bases, J lost 3 bases, and 12 bases lay in between.

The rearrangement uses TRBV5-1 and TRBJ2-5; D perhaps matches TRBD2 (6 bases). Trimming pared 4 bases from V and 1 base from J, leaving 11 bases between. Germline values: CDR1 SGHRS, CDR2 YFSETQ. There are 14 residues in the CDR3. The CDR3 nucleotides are TGCGCCAGCAGCGGGAGGCCCCTCCAAGAGACCCAGTACTTC. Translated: CASSGRPLQETQYF.

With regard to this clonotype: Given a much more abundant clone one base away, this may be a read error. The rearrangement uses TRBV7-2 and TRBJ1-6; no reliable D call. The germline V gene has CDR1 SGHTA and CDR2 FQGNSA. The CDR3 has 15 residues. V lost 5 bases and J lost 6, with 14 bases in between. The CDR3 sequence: CASSPAVSCNSPLHF. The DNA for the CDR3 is TGTGCCAGCAGCCCCGCCGTAAGCTGTAATTCACCCCTCCACTTT.

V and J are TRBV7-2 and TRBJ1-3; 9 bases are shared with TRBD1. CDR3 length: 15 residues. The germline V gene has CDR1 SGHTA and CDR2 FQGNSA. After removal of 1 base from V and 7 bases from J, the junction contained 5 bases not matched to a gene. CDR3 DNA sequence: TGTGCCAGCAGCTTAGACCCTGGACAGGGGAACACCATATATTTT. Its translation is CASSLDPGQGNTIYF.

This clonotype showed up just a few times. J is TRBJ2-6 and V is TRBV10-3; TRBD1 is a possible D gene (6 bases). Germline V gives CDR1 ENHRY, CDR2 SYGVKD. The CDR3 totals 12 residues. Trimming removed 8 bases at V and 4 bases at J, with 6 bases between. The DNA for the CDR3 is TGTGCCATCGGGACAGGGGCCAACGTCCTGACTTTC. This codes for CAIGTGANVLTF.

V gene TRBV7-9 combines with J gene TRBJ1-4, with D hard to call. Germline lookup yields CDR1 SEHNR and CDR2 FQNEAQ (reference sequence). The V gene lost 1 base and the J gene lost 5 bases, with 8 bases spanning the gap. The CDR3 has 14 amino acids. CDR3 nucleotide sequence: TGTGCCAGCAGCTTAGTGTCAGCGAATGAAAAACTGTTTTTT. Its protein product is CASSLVSANEKLFF.

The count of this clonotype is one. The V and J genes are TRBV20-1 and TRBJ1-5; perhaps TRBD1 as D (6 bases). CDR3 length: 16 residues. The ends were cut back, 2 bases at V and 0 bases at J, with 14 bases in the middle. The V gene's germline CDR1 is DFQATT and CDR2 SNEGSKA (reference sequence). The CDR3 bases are TGCAGTGCTAGACGCCCCGGGGGCAGTAGCAATCAGCCCCAGCATTTT. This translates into CSARRPGGSSNQPQHF.

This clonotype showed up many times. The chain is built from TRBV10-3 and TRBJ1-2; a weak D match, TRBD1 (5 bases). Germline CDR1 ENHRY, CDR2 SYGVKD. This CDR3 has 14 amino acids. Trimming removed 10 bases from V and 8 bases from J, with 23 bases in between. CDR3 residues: CASTDGVGPGGYTF. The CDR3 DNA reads TGTGCCAGCACAGACGGAGTGGGACCAGGCGGCTACACCTTC.

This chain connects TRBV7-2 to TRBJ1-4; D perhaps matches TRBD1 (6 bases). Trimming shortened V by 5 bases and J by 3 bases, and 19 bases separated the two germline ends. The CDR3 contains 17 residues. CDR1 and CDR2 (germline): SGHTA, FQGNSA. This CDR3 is CASSLTGDTEANEKLFF. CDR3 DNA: TGTGCCAGCAGCCTCACCGGGGACACTGAAGCTAATGAAAAACTGTTTTTT.

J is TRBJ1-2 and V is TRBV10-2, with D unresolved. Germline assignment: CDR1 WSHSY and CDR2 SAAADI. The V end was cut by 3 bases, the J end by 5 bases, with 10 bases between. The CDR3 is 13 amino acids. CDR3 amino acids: CASSEYVRYGYTF. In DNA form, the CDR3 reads TGCGCCAGCAGTGAATATGTTCGGTATGGCTACACCTTC.

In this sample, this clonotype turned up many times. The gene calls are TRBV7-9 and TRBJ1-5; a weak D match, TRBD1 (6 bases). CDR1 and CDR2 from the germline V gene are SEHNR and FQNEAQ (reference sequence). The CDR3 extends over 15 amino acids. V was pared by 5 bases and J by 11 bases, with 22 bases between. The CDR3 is CASSGGGAAPGAQHF. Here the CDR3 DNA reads TGTGCCAGCAGCGGAGGGGGAGCTGCGCCCGGAGCCCAGCATTTT.

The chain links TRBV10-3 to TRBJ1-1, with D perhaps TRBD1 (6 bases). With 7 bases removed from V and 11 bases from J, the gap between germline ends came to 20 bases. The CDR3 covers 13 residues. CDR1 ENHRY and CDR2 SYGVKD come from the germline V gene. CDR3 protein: CAITEGQNGDAFF. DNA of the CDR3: TGTGCCATCACCGAAGGACAGAACGGGGACGCTTTCTTT.

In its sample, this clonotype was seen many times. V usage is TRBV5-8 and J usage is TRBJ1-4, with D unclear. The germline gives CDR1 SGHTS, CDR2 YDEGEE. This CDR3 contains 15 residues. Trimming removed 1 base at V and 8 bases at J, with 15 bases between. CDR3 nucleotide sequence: TGTGCCAGCAGCTTGCAGAGGGTGACACCGGAAAAACTGTTTTTT. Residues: CASSLQRVTPEKLFF.

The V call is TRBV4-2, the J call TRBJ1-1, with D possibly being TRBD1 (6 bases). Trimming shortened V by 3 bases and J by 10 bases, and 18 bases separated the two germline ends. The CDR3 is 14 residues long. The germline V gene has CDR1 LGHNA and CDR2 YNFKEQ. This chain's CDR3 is CASSHHRVLGVAFF. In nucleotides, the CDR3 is TGTGCCAGCAGCCATCACAGGGTGTTGGGGGTAGCTTTCTTT.

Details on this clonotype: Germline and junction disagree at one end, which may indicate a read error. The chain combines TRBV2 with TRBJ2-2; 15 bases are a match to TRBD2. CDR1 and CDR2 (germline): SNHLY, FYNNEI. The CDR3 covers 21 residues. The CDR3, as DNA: TGTGCCAGCAGTCATGCGGGACCCGGGACTAGCGGGAGGCCGAACACCAGGGAGCTGTTTTTT. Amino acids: CASSHAGPGTSGRPNTRELFF.